This T cell receptor (beta chain) originates from a study of technical replicates of blood from several donors. The method was immunoSEQ multiplex PCR; TCRdb's version includes in-frame clones alone and lacks a portion of them. The sample carries about 50,000 clones, approximately 90% recorded once. The length of the CDR3 is 13 residues. The V end was cut by 2 bases, the J end by 0 bases, with 4 bases between. The germline CDR1 and CDR2 sequences are SEHNR and FQNEAQ (reference sequence). V is TRBV7-9 and J is TRBJ1-1; D uncertain. The specimen was PBMCs. This sequence originates from a human donor in good health. Some clones in this sample may be carry-over from other donors' samples. CDR3: CASSLWLNTEAFF. The CDR3 nucleotides are TGTGCCAGCAGCTTATGGCTGAACACTGAAGCTTTCTTT.